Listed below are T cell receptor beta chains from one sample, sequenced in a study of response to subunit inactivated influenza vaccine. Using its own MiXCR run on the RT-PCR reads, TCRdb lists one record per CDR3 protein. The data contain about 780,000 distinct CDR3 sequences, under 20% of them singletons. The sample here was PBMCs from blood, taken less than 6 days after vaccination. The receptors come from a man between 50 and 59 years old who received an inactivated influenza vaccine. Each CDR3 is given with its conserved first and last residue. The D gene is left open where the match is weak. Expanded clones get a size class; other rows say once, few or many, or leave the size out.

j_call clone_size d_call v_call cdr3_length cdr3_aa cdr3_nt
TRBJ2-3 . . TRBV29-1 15 CSVERDSSYTDTQYF TGCAGCGTTGAACGGGACTCAAGTTACACAGATACGCAGTATTTT
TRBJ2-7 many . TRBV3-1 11 CASSQVHEQYF TGTGCCAGCAGCCAAGTCCACGAGCAGTACTTC
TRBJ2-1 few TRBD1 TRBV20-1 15 CSARAPTGTYNEQFF TGCAGTGCTAGAGCCCCGACAGGGACCTACAATGAGCAGTTCTTC
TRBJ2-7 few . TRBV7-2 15 CASSFRSASTYEQYF TGTGCCAGCAGCTTTAGGAGCGCCTCTACGTACGAGCAGTACTTC
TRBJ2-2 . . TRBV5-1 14 CASSLRAISGELFF TGCGCCAGCAGCTTGAGGGCCATCTCGGGGGAGCTGTTTTTT
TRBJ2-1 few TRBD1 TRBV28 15 CASRNTGGAPNEQFF TGTGCCAGCAGGAATACAGGGGGCGCCCCTAATGAGCAGTTCTTC
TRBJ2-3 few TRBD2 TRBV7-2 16 CASSFLSGGRGDTQYF TGTGCCAGCAGCTTCCTCAGTGGCGGGAGGGGAGATACGCAGTATTTT
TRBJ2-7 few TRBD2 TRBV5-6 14 CASSTRLAGDEQYF TGTGCCAGCAGCACTCGACTAGCGGGAGACGAGCAGTACTTC
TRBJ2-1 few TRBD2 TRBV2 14 CASRTSGGYNEQFF TGTGCCAGCAGAACTAGCGGGGGGTACAATGAGCAGTTCTTC
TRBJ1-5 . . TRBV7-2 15 CASSLGHYSNQPQHF TGTGCCAGCAGCTTAGGACATTATAGCAATCAGCCCCAGCATTTT
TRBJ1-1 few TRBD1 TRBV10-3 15 CAISDVGRGRTEAFF TGTGCCATCAGTGACGTGGGCAGGGGGAGGACTGAAGCTTTCTTT
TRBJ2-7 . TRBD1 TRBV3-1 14 CASTLGQGSHEQYF TGTGCCAGCACCCTGGGACAGGGGTCCCACGAGCAGTACTTC
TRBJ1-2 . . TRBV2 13 CASSDELNYGYTF TGTGCCAGCAGTGATGAACTTAACTATGGCTACACCTTC
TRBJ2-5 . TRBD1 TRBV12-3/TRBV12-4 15 CASSQIGQAQETQYF TGTGCCAGCAGTCAAATCGGACAGGCACAAGAGACCCAGTACTTC
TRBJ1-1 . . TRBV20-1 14 CSASRASMNTEAFF TGCAGTGCTAGTCGCGCAAGCATGAACACTGAAGCTTTCTTT
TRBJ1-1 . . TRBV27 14 CASRTDRMNTEAFF TGTGCCAGCAGGACCGACAGGATGAACACTGAAGCTTTCTTT
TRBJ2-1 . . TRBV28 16 CASRASQGRSYNEQFF TGTGCCAGCAGGGCTTCACAGGGCCGCTCCTACAATGAGCAGTTCTTC
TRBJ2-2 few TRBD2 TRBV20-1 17 CSAISGGSFQNTGELFF TGCAGTGCTATTAGCGGGGGATCCTTCCAGAACACCGGGGAGCTGTTTTTT
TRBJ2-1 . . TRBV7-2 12 CASSPGLHEQFF TGTGCCAGCAGCCCGGGTTTACATGAGCAGTTCTTC
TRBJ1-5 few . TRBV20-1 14 CSASLGGKGQPQHF TGCAGTGCTAGTCTAGGGGGAAAGGGTCAGCCCCAGCATTTT
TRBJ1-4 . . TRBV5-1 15 CASSREHATNEKLFF TGCGCCAGCAGCAGGGAGCATGCAACTAATGAAAAACTGTTTTTT
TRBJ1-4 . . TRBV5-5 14 CASSFFATNEKLFF TGTGCCAGCAGCTTTTTCGCAACTAATGAAAAACTGTTTTTT
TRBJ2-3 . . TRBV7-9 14 CASRYRASTDTQYF TGTGCCAGCAGATACAGGGCTAGCACAGATACGCAGTATTTT
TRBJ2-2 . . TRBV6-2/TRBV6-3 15 CASSLGPTLGGELFF TGTGCCAGCAGTTTAGGACCGACTCTGGGCGGGGAGCTGTTTTTT
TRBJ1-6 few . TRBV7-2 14 CASSKPGVRSPLHF TGTGCCAGCAGCAAACCAGGGGTGAGATCACCCCTCCACTTT
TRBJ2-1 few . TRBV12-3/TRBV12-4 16 CASSFWRDHRDNEQFF TGTGCCAGCAGTTTTTGGCGGGACCATCGGGACAATGAGCAGTTCTTC
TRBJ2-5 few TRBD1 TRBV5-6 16 CASSWMETGGTQTQYF TGTGCCAGCAGCTGGATGGAGACAGGGGGCACACAGACCCAGTACTTC